Included here is one T cell receptor beta chain sequence, with context. TCR beta VDJ and CDR3 profiles were obtained from a genomic DNA template. TCRdb processed the reads anew with MiXCR; each CDR3 protein has one entry. The sample contains approximately 170,000 distinct CDR3 sequences, roughly half of which appear only once. The CDR3 consists of 15 residues. The trim removed 1 base at V and 10 bases at J, leaving 7 bases unmatched. From germline, CDR1 is LNHNV and CDR2 YYDKDF (reference sequence). This record comes from a study of CD8+CD57+ T cells in acquired aplastic anemia. This sequence joins TRBV15 and TRBJ1-6; 7 nucleotides align to TRBD1. The sample consisted of sorted CD4+, CD8+, or CD8+CD57+ T cells (not recorded which) from PBMCs. The sequence derives from a human donor in good health, serving as a control. The CDR3: CATSRGITGESPLHF. As DNA, the CDR3 is TGTGCCACCAGCAGAGGGATTACAGGGGAATCACCCCTCCACTTT.